Listed here is a single T cell receptor beta chain. What it binds is unknown. Data came from immunoSEQ multiplex PCR; TCRdb stores just in-frame clones and leaves some out. Here the sample spans fewer than 100,000 clones, approximately 93% being singletons. These data are taken from a study of cytomegalovirus exposure and HLA in healthy donors. Study outcomes and limitations: Among TCR sequences, most were rare, though some public TCRs appeared in many donors. Cytomegalovirus status was reportedly diagnosed by the classifier with high specificity and sensitivity.

V lost 3 bases and J lost 3, with 8 bases in between. This CDR3 has 13 residues. Per germline, CDR1 SGHTA and CDR2 FQGNSA. The V and J genes are TRBV7-2 and TRBJ2-5; no firm D call. Sequencing was performed on PBMCs. This receptor was identified in a woman aged 18-30 years in good health and CMV-seronegative. The CDR3 sequence is CASSFGPKETQYF. CDR3 nucleotides: TGTGCCAGCAGCTTCGGTCCAAAAGAGACCCAGTACTTC.